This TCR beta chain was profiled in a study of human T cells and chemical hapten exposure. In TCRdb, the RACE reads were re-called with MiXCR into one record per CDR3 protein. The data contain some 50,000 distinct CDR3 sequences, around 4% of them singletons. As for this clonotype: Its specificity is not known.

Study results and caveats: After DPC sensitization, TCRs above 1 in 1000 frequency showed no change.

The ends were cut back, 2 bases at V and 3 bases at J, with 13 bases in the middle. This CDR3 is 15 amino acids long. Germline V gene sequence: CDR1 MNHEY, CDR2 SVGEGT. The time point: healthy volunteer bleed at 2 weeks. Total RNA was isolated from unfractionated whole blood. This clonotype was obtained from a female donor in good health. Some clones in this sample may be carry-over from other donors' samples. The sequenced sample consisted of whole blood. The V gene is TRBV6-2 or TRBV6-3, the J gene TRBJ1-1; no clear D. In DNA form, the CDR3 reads TGTGCCAGCAGTTACGGAGGACCGGGATACACTGAAGCTTTCTTT. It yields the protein CASSYGGPGYTEAFF.